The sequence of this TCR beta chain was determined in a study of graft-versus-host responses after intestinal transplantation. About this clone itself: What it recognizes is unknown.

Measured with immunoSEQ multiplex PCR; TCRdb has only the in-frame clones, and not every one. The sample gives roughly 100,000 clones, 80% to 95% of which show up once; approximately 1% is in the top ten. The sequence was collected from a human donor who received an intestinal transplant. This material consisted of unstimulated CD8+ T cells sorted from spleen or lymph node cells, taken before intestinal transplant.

The CDR3 bases are TGCGCCAGCAGCCAGGGGACTCAGGGGTTCTACGAGCAGTACTTC. As protein: CASSQGTQGFYEQYF. V usage is TRBV4-1 and J usage is TRBJ2-7, with D perhaps given as TRBD1 or TRBD2 (6 bases each). The CDR3 totals 15 residues. V lost 3 bases, J lost 3 bases, and 15 bases lay in between. The V gene's germline CDR1 is MGHRA and CDR2 YSYEKL.